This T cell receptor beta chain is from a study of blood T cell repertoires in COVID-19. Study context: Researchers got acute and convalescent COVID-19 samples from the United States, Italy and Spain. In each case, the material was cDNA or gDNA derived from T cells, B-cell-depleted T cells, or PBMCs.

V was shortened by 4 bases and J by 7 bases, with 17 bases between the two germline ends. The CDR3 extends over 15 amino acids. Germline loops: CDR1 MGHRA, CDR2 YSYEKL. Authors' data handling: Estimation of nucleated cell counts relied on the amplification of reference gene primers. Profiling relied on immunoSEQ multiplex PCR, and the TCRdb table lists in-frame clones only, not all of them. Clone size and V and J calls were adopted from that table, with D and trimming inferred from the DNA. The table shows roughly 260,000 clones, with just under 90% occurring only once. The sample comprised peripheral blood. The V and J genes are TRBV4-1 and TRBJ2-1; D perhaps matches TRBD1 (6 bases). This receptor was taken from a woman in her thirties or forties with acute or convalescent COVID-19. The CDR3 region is CASSLSGAGWNEQFF. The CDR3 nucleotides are TGCGCCAGCAGCCTATCAGGGGCAGGTTGGAATGAGCAGTTCTTC.